The 8 T cell receptor beta chains listed next were all sequenced from one sample in a study of response to subunit inactivated influenza vaccine. TCRdb redid the calling of the RT-PCR reads with MiXCR, one entry per CDR3 protein. The sample consists of about 830,000 distinct CDR3 sequences, about 18% of them appearing once. Sequencing was performed on PBMCs from blood, taken around 5 days after vaccination. The origin of the receptors is a man between 45 and 60 years old who received an inactivated influenza vaccine.

The chain combines TRBV11-2 with TRBJ2-1, with 10 bases that match TRBD2. Germline values: CDR1 SGHAT, CDR2 FQNNGV. The CDR3 extends over 17 amino acids. V was clipped by 6 bases and J by 4 bases; unmatched bases: 12. The CDR3 loop is CASRPGVAGGKYNEQFF. CDR3 coding DNA: TGTGCCAGCAGACCCGGGGTAGCGGGGGGTAAATACAATGAGCAGTTCTTC.

V is TRBV7-2 and J is TRBJ2-1, with D possibly being TRBD1 (5 bases). V lost 2 bases and J 9 bases, leaving 20 bases between the germline ends. This CDR3 has 16 amino acids. Germline V gene data show CDR1 as SGHTA and CDR2 as FQGNSA. Here the CDR3 reads CASSLRSPAGSSEQFF. Written as DNA, the CDR3 is TGTGCCAGCAGCTTAAGATCTCCGGCAGGGTCAAGTGAGCAGTTCTTC.

This chain joins TRBV18 and TRBJ2-3; weak D call: TRBD1 (5 bases). Per the germline V gene, CDR1 is KGHSH and CDR2 is LQKENI. The CDR3 length is 16 residues. The germline V and J ends were trimmed by 4 bases and 0 bases, with 14 bases remaining between them. The chain's CDR3 is CASSRNPGPSTDTQYF. CDR3 DNA: TGTGCCAGCTCACGAAATCCAGGGCCGAGCACAGATACGCAGTATTTT.

J is TRBJ2-4 and V is TRBV2, with 8 bases identical to TRBD1. The CDR3 is made up of 16 amino acids. Germline assignment: CDR1 SNHLY and CDR2 FYNNEI. The J segment lost 0 bases and the V segment lost 4 bases, leaving 5 bases of the junction unmatched. CDR3 loop: CASSVDRGLAKNIQYF. The CDR3 DNA follows: TGTGCCAGCAGTGTTGACAGGGGACTAGCCAAAAACATTCAGTACTTC.

This clonotype has more than one count but fewer than ten. The chain uses TRBV29-1 and TRBJ2-2, with D possibly matching TRBD2 (7 bases). The V and J ends lost 7 bases and 2 bases respectively, with 14 bases between them. Germline V lookup: CDR1 SQVTM, CDR2 ANQGSEA. The CDR3 spans 14 residues. This chain's CDR3 is CSAWGGINTGELFF. The CDR3 nucleotides read TGCAGCGCCTGGGGGGGCATTAACACCGGGGAGCTGTTTTTT.

This chain uses TRBV29-1 with TRBJ2-7; 10 bases agree with TRBD1. Germline CDR1 SQVTM, CDR2 ANQGSEA. The ends lost 4 bases at V and 2 bases at J; junction bases unmatched: 11. The CDR3 is 16 amino acids. This chain's CDR3 is CSVVPLGQGITYEQYF. In DNA form, the CDR3 reads TGCAGCGTTGTCCCACTGGGACAGGGGATTACCTACGAGCAGTACTTC.

The rearrangement joins TRBV7-6 to TRBJ2-5; possibly TRBD1 or TRBD2 for D (5 bases each). CDR1 is SGHVS and CDR2 is FNYEAQ in the germline V gene. The CDR3 is made up of 14 amino acids. The V end lost 1 base, the J end lost 2 bases, and 8 bases lay between the germline ends. The DNA of the CDR3 is TGTGCCAGCAGCTTAGTCTGGGGGCAAGAGACCCAGTACTTC. Its translation: CASSLVWGQETQYF. Supplemented by reference TRBV7-6 and TRBJ2-5, the full variable domain reads GAGVSQSPRYKVTKRGQDVALRCDPISGHVSLYWYRQALGQGPEFLTYFNYEAQQDKSGLPNDRFSAERPEGSISTLTIQRTEQRDSAMYRCASSLVWGQETQYFGPGTRLLVL.

This chain connects TRBV4-2 to TRBJ2-7, with 12 bases identical to TRBD2. With 0 bases clipped from V and 3 bases from J, the junction kept 0 bases outside the gene matches. Germline CDR1 is LGHNA and CDR2 is YNFKEQ. This CDR3 region has 15 residues. The CDR3 DNA is TGTGCCAGCAGCCAAGAGACTAGCGGGAGCTACGAGCAGTACTTC. It is translated as CASSQETSGSYEQYF.